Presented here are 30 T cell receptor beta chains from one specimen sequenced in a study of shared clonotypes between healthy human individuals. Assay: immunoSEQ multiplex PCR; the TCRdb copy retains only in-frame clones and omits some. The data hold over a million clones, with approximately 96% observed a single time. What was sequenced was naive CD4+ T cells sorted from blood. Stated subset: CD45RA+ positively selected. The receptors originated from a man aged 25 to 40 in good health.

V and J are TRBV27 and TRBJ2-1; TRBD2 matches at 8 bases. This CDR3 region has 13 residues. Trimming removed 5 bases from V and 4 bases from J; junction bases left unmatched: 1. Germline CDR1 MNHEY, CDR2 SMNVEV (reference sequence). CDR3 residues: CASSEREYNEQFF. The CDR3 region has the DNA TGTGCCAGCAGTGAGCGGGAGTACAATGAGCAGTTCTTC.

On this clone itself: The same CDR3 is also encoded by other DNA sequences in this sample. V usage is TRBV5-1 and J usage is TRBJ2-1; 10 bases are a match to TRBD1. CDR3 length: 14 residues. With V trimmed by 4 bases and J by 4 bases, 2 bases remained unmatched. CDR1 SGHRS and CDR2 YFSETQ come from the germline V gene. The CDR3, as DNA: TGCGCCAGCAGCCCGGGACAGGGGTACAATGAGCAGTTCTTC. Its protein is CASSPGQGYNEQFF.

The CDR3 region is CASSPGLAGGNTQYF. CDR3 in DNA: TGTGCCAGCAGCCCTGGACTAGCGGGAGGGAATACGCAGTATTTT. The chain recombines TRBV11-2 with TRBJ2-3; 15 bases line up with TRBD2. This CDR3 is built from 15 residues. Trimming cost V 5 bases and J 7 bases; bases outside gene matches: 4. The germline CDR1 and CDR2 sequences are SGHAT and FQNNGV.

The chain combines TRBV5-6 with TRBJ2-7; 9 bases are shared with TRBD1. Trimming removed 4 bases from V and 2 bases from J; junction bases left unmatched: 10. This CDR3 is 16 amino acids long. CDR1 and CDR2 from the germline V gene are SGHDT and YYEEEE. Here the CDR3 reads CASSDPAGQGPYEQYF. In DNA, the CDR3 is TGTGCCAGCAGCGACCCGGCGGGACAGGGTCCCTACGAGCAGTACTTC.

CDR3 sequence reads: CASSSGLAVGELFF. The CDR3 nucleotides read TGTGCCAGCAGCTCGGGACTAGCGGTCGGGGAGCTGTTTTTT. This chain joins TRBV7-6 and TRBJ2-2; the match to TRBD2 covers 11 bases. In germline, CDR1 is SGHVS, CDR2 FNYEAQ. With V trimmed by 4 bases and J by 7 bases, 2 bases remained unmatched. This CDR3 contains 14 residues.

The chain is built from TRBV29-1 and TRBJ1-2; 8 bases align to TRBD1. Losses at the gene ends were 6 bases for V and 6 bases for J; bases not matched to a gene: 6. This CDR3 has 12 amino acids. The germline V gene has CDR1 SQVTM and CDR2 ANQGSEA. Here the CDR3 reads CSVRTGPDGYTF. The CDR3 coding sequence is TGCAGCGTCCGGACAGGGCCGGATGGCTACACCTTC. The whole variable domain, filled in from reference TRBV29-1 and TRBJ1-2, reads SAVISQKPSRDICQRGTSLTIQCQVDSQVTMMFWYRQQPGQSLTLIATANQGSEATYESGFVIDKFPISRPNLTFSTLTVSNMSPEDSSIYLCSVRTGPDGYTFGSGTRLTVV.

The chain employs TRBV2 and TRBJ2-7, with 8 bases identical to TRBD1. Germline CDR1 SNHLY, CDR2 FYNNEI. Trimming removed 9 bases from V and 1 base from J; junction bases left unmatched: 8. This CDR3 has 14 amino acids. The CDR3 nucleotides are TGTGCCAGTCGAGACAGGGGCTTTTCCTACGAGCAGTACTTC. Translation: CASRDRGFSYEQYF.

The DNA for the CDR3 is TGCGCCAGCAGCTTGTCGGACAGGAGCTATGGCTACACCTTC. Protein sequence: CASSLSDRSYGYTF. The chain has TRBV5-1 and TRBJ1-2; TRBD1 matches at 7 bases. Looked up from germline, CDR1 is SGHRS and CDR2 is YFSETQ. V lost 1 base and J lost 4; bases outside the gene matches: 4. CDR3 length: 14 amino acids.

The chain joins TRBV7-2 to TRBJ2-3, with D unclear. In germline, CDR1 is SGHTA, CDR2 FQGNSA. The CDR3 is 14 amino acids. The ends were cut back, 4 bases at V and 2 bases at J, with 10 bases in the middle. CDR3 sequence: CASSSREHTDTQYF. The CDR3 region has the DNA TGTGCCAGCAGCTCCAGAGAACACACAGATACGCAGTATTTT.

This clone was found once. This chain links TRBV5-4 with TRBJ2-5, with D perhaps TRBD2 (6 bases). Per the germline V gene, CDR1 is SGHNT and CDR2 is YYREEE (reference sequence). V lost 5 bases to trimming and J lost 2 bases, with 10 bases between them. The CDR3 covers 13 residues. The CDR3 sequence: CASRSGVQETQYF. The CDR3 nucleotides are TGTGCCAGCAGATCGGGGGTTCAAGAGACCCAGTACTTC.

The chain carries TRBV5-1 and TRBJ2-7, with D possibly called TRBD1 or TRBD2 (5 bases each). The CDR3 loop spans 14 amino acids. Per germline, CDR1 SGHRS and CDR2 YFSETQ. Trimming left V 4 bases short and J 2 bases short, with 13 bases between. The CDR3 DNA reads TGCGCCAGCAGCCAATGGGACGGTACCTACGAGCAGTACTTC. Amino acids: CASSQWDGTYEQYF.

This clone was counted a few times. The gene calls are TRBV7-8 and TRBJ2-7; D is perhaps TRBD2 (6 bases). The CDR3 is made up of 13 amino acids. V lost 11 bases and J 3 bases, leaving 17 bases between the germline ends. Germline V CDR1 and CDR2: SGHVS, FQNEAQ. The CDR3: CASRREEVYEQYF. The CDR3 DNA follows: TGTGCCTCCAGGAGGGAGGAGGTCTACGAGCAGTACTTC.

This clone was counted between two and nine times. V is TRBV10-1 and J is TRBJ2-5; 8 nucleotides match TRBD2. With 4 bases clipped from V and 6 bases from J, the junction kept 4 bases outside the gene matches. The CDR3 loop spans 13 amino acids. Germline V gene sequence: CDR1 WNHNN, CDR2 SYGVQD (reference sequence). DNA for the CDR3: TGCGCCAGCAGTGTTAGCGGGACTAAGACCCAGTACTTC. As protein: CASSVSGTKTQYF.

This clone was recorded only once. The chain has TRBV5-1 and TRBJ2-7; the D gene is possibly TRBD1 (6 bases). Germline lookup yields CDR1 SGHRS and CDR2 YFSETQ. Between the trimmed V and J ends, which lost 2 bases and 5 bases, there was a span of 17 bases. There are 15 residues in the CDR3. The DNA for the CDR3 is TGCGCCAGCAGCTTTGGCAGGGGCAATATCAACGAGCAGTACTTC. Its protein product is CASSFGRGNINEQYF.

Here the CDR3 reads CASSGTYVDQPQHF. In DNA, the CDR3 is TGTGCCAGCAGTGGGACATATGTGGATCAGCCCCAGCATTTT. This chain joins TRBV6-1 and TRBJ1-5, with a tentative D call TRBD1 (5 bases). Germline V gene data show CDR1 as MNHNS and CDR2 as SASEGT. This CDR3 spans 14 amino acids. V was clipped by 4 bases and J by 5 bases, with 12 bases between them.

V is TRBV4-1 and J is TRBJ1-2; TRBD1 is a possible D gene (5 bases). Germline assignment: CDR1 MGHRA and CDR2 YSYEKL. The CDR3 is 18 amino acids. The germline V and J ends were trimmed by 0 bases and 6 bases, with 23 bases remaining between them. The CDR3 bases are TGCGCCAGCAGCCAAGATCTGGGGCCTCGGGGATCGGGCCATGGCTACACCTTC. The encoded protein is CASSQDLGPRGSGHGYTF.

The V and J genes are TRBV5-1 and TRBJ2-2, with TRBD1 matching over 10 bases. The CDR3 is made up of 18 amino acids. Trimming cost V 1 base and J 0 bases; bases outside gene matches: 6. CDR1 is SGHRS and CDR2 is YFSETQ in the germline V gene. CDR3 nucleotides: TGCGCCAGCAGCTTGCGGGACAGGGGCCAAACGAACACCGGGGAGCTGTTTTTT. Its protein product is CASSLRDRGQTNTGELFF.

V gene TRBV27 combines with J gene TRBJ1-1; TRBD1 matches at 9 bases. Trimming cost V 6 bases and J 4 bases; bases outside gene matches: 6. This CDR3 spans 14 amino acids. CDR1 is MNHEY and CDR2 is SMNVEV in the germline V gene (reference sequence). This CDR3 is CASSPQGAGTEAFF. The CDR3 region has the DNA TGTGCCAGCAGCCCACAGGGGGCAGGCACTGAAGCTTTCTTT.

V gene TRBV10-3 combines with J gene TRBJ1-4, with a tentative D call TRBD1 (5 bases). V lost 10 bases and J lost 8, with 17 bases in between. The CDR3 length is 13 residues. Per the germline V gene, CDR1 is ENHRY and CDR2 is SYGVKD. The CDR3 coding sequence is TGTGCCACCGCCGTGGCGGGGGACGAAAAACTGTTTTTT. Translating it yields CATAVAGDEKLFF.

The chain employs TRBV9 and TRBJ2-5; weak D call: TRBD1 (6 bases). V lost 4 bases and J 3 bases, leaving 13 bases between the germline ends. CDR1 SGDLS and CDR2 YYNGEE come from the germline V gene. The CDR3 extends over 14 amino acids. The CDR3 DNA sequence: TGTGCCAGCAGCACTTCGACAGGAGAAGAGACCCAGTACTTC. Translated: CASSTSTGEETQYF.

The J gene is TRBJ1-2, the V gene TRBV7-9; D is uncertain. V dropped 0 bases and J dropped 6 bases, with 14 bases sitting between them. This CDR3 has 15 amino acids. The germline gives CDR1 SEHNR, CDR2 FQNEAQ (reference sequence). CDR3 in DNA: TGTGCCAGCAGCTTAGCACGGGCAGGACTTGATGGCTACACCTTC. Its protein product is CASSLARAGLDGYTF.

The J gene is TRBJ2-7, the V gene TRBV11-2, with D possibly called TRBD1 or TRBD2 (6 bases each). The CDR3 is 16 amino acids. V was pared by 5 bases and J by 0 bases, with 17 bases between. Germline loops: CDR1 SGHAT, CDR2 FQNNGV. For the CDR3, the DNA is TGTGCCAGCAGCCCACGGGGGCCCAAGAGCTCCTACGAGCAGTACTTC. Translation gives CASSPRGPKSSYEQYF.

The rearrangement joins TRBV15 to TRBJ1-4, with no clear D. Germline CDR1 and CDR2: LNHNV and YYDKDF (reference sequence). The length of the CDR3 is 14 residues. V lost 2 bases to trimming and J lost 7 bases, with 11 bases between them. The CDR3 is CATSRSLQSEKLFF. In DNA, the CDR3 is TGTGCCACCAGCAGATCCCTCCAGTCTGAAAAACTGTTTTTT.

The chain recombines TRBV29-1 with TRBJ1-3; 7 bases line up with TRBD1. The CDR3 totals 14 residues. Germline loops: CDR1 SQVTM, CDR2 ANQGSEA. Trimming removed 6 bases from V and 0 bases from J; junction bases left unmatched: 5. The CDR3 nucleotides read TGCAGCGTGTGGACAGGCGTCTCTGGAAACACCATATATTTT. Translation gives CSVWTGVSGNTIYF.

CDR3 sequence (DNA): TGTGCCAGCAGCCAAGCGATCCGGGCGGACTATGGCTACACCTTC. It translates to CASSQAIRADYGYTF. This chain uses TRBV14 with TRBJ1-2; no reliable D call. This CDR3 has 15 residues. Germline CDR1 reads SGHDN; CDR2 reads FVKESK. The germline V and J ends were trimmed by 1 base and 3 bases, with 12 bases remaining between them.

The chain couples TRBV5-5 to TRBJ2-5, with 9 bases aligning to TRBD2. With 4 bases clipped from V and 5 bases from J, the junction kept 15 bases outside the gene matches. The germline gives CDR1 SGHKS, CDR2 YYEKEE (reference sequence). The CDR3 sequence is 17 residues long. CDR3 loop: CASSQSGRTRRLETQYF. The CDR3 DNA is TGTGCCAGCAGCCAAAGCGGGAGGACCAGGCGATTGGAGACCCAGTACTTC.

This CDR3 is CASSVHRVPYEQYF. The CDR3 coding sequence is TGTGCCAGTAGTGTTCATAGAGTCCCCTACGAGCAGTACTTC. The rearrangement links TRBV19 to TRBJ2-7; D unresolved. CDR3 length: 14 residues. The germline CDR1 and CDR2 sequences are LNHDA and SQIVND (reference sequence). The ends were cut back, 5 bases at V and 2 bases at J, with 13 bases in the middle.

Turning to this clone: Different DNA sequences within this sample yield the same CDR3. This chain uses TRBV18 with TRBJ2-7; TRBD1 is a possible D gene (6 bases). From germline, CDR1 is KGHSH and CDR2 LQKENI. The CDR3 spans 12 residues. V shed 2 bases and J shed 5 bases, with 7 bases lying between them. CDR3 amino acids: CASSPRGNEQYF. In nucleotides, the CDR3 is TGTGCCAGCTCACCAAGGGGGAACGAGCAGTACTTC. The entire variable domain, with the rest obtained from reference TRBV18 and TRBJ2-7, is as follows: NAGVMQNPRHLVRRRGQEARLRCSPMKGHSHVYWYRQLPEEGLKFMVYLQKENIIDESGMPKERFSAEFPKEGPSILRIQQVVRGDSAAYFCASSPRGNEQYFGPGTRLTVT.

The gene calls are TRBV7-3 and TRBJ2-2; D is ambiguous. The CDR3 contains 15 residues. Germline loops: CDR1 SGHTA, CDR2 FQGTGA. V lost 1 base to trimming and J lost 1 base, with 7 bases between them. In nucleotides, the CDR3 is TGTGCCAGCAGCTTAAGCAGAGGGAACACCGGGGAGCTGTTTTTT. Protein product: CASSLSRGNTGELFF.

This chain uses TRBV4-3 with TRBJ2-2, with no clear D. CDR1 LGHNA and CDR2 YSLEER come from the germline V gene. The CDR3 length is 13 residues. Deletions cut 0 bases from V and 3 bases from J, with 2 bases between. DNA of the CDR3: TGCGCCAGCAGCCAAGAATACACCGGGGAGCTGTTTTTT. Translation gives CASSQEYTGELFF.